These T cell receptor beta chains were read from a single sample in a study of Ad26.COV2.S vaccination and SARS-CoV-2 variants. TCRdb's table, derived via immunoSEQ multiplex PCR, lists solely in-frame clones and lacks some. The top ten hold less than 5.5% of the sample, which has about 440,000 clones, 90% seen once. The material sequenced was peripheral blood, taken in a trial of Ad26.COV2.S vaccine versus placebo. Receptor source: a person between 18 and 59 years old who received the Ad26.COV2.S COVID-19 vaccine or a placebo. The CDR3 runs from the conserved cysteine through the conserved F or W. The D gene is left open where the match is weak.

V,J,D,CDR3
TRBV27,TRBJ2-4,.,CASSLAGLAKNIQYF
TRBV6-2/TRBV6-3,TRBJ1-5,.,CASSKDGAGQPQHF
TRBV4-1,TRBJ2-1,.,CASSQGWDNEQFF
TRBV7-6,TRBJ2-1,TRBD2,CASSLALSGSSYNEQFF
TRBV9,TRBJ2-4,TRBD2,CASSVGGRDNIQYF
TRBV19,TRBJ1-4,TRBD1,CASSTTGATNEKLFF
TRBV18,TRBJ2-1,TRBD1,CASSPGTGGFDEQFF
TRBV9,TRBJ2-5,.,CASSVSQQETQYF
TRBV5-8,TRBJ1-1,.,CASSKQGPPVNTEAFF
TRBV28,TRBJ2-5,.,CASSLGTIQETQYF
TRBV7-2,TRBJ2-3,TRBD2,CASSLRLAGALDTQYF
TRBV18,TRBJ2-1,TRBD2,CASSPELAGGQFF
TRBV3-1/TRBV3-2,TRBJ2-5,TRBD2,CASSHWGGSSRGGETQYF
TRBV7-6,TRBJ2-7,.,CASSLDRVGLSEQYF
TRBV5-5,TRBJ2-6,.,CASSSTGSGANVLTF
TRBV2,TRBJ2-7,.,CASNTGPFPYEQYF
TRBV29-1,TRBJ2-7,.,CSVARDGSYEQYF
TRBV11-2,TRBJ2-6,TRBD2,CASSWQPVQGLSGANVLTF
TRBV28,TRBJ2-7,TRBD1,CASSLSETGDEQYF
TRBV7-2,TRBJ2-7,TRBD2,CASSPQPSGSSYEQYF
TRBV28,TRBJ2-4,.,CASSFFREAKNIQYF
TRBV25-1,TRBJ2-7,.,CASREVGEQYF
TRBV30,TRBJ2-2,.,CACQRTGELFF
TRBV10-3,TRBJ2-1,.,CAISGGEVYNEQFF
TRBV6-1,TRBJ2-7,.,CASSEVGSGDSYEQYF
TRBV6-2/TRBV6-3,TRBJ2-5,.,CASSYTRSGGETQYF
TRBV11-2,TRBJ2-5,.,CASSPVGMVETQYF
TRBV5-1,TRBJ2-2,.,CASSLAGKGQVGELFF
TRBV28,TRBJ1-1,TRBD1,CASSVSLGQTPRAFF
TRBV6-5,TRBJ2-7,.,CASSYGEQNTYEQYF
TRBV2,TRBJ1-5,.,CASSETSRTYNQPQHF
TRBV24-1,TRBJ2-1,TRBD2,CATSDSRGTSGLYNEQFF
TRBV28,TRBJ2-1,TRBD2,CASSKGLTFYNEQFF
TRBV3-1/TRBV3-2,TRBJ2-2,TRBD2,CASSPGTSGNTGELFF
TRBV4-1,TRBJ1-2,TRBD1,CASSRVTGDIFGYTF
TRBV4-3,TRBJ2-7,.,CASSQGGDISHEQYF
TRBV7-2,TRBJ2-7,TRBD1,CASSQDRASYEQYF
TRBV2,TRBJ2-7,TRBD1,CASSRQGVDYEQYF
TRBV27,TRBJ2-1,.,CASSLEGESYNEQFF
TRBV14,TRBJ2-7,.,CASSQDPAGIYEQYF
TRBV11-2,TRBJ1-1,.,CASSFAGVRTEAFF
TRBV7-3,TRBJ1-3,TRBD1,CASSGPGQVFRSGNTIYF
TRBV11-3,TRBJ2-7,TRBD2,CASSPGLAYEQYF
TRBV27,TRBJ2-3,TRBD1,CASSAQGAGTDTQYF
TRBV15,TRBJ1-4,.,CATSSSHRDSEKLFF
TRBV10-3,TRBJ2-6,TRBD1,CAINEQGVNPGANVLTF
TRBV2,TRBJ1-6,.,CASSGEDKSNSPLHF